Shown below are 4 T cell receptor beta chains from a single sample sequenced in a study of blood T cell repertoires in COVID-19. The data were produced by immunoSEQ multiplex PCR, yet TCRdb's version contains in-frame clones alone and is incomplete. The table lists around 81,000 clones, roughly 80% of them singletons. Source material: peripheral blood. The receptor source for this set is a man in his fifties with acute or convalescent COVID-19.

This clone was recorded once. The rearrangement joins TRBV6-5 to TRBJ1-1, with D uncertain. In germline, CDR1 is MNHEY, CDR2 SVGAGI. The CDR3 runs 15 residues. Trimming pared 7 bases from V and 1 base from J, leaving 16 bases between. The CDR3 bases are TGTGCCAGCATAAAGACGCGGCTTCCGAACACTGAAGCTTTCTTT. Amino acid sequence: CASIKTRLPNTEAFF.

This chain uses TRBV10-1 with TRBJ2-1; D not resolved. This CDR3 comprises 13 residues. V lost 2 bases to trimming and J lost 4 bases, with 6 bases between them. Germline CDR1 and CDR2: WNHNN and SYGVQD (reference sequence). CDR3 coding DNA: TGCGCCAGCAGTGAGATACAGTACAATGAGCAGTTCTTC. Translating gives CASSEIQYNEQFF.

This clone was picked up one time. The rearrangement uses TRBV7-2 and TRBJ2-5; possibly TRBD2 for D (5 bases). The CDR3 runs 13 residues. The V end lost 6 bases, the J end lost 2 bases, and 10 bases lay between the germline ends. Per germline, CDR1 SGHTA and CDR2 FQGNSA. The DNA of the CDR3 is TGTGCCAGCAGACGGGGATGGCAAGAGACCCAGTACTTC. It yields the protein CASRRGWQETQYF.

This sequence joins TRBV18 and TRBJ2-2, with a possible D match to TRBD2 (5 bases). V was shortened by 4 bases and J by 6 bases, with 9 bases between the two germline ends. In germline, CDR1 is KGHSH, CDR2 LQKENI. The CDR3 sequence is 13 residues long. The CDR3 protein is CASSRERAGELFF. CDR3 DNA: TGTGCCAGCTCACGAGAGAGGGCCGGGGAGCTGTTTTTT.